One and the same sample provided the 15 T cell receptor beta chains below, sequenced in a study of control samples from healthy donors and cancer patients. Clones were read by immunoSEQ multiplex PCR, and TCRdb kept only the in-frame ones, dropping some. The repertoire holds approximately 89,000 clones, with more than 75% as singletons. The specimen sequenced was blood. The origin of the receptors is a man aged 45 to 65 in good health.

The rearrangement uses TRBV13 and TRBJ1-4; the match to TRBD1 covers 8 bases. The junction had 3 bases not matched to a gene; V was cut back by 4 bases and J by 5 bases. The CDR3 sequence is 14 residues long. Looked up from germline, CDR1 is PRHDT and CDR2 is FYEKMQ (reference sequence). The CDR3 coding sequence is TGTGCCAGCAGCTCGACAGGGGAGAATGAAAAACTGTTTTTT. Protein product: CASSSTGENEKLFF. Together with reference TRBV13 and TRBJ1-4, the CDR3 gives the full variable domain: AAGVIQSPRHLIKEKRETATLKCYPIPRHDTVYWYQQGPGQDPQFLISFYEKMQSDKGSIPDRFSAQQFSDYHSELNMSSLELGDSALYFCASSSTGENEKLFFGSGTQLSVL.

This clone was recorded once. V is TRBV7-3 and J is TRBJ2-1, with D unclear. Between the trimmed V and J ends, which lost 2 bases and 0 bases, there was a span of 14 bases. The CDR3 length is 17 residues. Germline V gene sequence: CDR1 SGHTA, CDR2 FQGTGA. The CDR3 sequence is CASSLSPAANSYNEQFF. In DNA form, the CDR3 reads TGTGCCAGCAGCTTATCGCCTGCCGCGAACTCCTACAATGAGCAGTTCTTC.

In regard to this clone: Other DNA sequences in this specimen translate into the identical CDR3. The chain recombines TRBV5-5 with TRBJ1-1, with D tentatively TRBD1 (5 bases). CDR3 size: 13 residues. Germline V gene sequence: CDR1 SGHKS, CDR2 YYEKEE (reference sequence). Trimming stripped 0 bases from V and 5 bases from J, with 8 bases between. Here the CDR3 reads CASSLGGGTEAFF. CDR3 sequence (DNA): TGTGCCAGCAGCTTGGGTGGGGGAACTGAAGCTTTCTTT.

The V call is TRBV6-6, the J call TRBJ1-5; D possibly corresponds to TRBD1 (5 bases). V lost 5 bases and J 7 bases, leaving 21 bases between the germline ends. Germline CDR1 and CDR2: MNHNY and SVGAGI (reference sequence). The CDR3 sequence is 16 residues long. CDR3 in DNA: TGTGCCAGCAGTCCACGGGGGGGAGGTATCGGACAGCCCCAGCATTTT. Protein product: CASSPRGGGIGQPQHF.

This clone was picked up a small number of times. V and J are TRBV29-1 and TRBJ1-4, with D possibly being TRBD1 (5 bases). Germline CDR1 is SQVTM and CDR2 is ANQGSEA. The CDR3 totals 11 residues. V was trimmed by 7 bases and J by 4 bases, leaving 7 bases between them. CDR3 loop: CSGGHNEKLFF. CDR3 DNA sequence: TGCAGCGGAGGACATAATGAAAAACTGTTTTTT. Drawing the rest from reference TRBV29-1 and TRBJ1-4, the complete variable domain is SAVISQKPSRDICQRGTSLTIQCQVDSQVTMMFWYRQQPGQSLTLIATANQGSEATYESGFVIDKFPISRPNLTFSTLTVSNMSPEDSSIYLCSGGHNEKLFFGSGTQLSVL.

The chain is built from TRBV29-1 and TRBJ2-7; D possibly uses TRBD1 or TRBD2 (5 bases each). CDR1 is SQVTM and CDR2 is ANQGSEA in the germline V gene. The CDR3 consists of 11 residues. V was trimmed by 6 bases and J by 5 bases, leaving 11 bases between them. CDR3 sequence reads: CSVGTRNEQYF. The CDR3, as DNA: TGCAGCGTAGGGACGAGGAACGAGCAGTACTTC.

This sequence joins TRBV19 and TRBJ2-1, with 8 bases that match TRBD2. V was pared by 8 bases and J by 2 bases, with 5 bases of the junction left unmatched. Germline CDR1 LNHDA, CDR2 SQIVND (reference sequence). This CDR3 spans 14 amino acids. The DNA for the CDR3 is TGTGCCAGTGCGGGAGGAGCGGCCTACAATGAGCAGTTCTTC. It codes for CASAGGAAYNEQFF.

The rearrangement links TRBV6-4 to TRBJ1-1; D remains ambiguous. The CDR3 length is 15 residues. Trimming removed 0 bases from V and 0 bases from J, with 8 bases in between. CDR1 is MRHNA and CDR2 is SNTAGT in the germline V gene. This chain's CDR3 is CASSDSVGLNTEAFF. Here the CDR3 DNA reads TGTGCCAGCAGTGACTCGGTAGGGCTGAACACTGAAGCTTTCTTT.

CDR3 DNA: TGTGCCAGCAGTTTTCCGTCGACTAGCGGTGCCTACAATGAGCAGTTCTTC. Its translation is CASSFPSTSGAYNEQFF. This rearrangement joins TRBV27 to TRBJ2-1; 9 nucleotides match TRBD2. The V gene end was trimmed by 3 bases and the J gene end by 2 bases; junction bases not matched to a gene: 8. The CDR3 sequence is 17 residues long. CDR1 is MNHEY, CDR2 SMNVEV, per germline (reference sequence).

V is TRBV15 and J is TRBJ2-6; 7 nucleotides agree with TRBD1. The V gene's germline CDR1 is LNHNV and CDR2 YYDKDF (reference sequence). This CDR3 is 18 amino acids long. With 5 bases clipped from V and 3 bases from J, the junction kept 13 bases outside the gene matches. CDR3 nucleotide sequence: TGTGCCACCAGCGGGGTAACGGGGCAGGGGGATGGGGCCAACGTCCTGACTTTC. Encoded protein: CATSGVTGQGDGANVLTF.

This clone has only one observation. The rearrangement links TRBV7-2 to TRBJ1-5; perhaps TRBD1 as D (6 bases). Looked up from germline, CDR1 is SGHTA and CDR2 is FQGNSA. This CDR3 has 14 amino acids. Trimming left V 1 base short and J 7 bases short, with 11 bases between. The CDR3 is CASSLGRGRQPQHF. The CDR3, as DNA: TGTGCCAGCAGCTTAGGCAGGGGCCGGCAGCCCCAGCATTTT. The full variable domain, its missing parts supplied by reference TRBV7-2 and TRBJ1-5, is GAGVSQSPSNKVTEKGKDVELRCDPISGHTALYWYRQSLGQGLEFLIYFQGNSAPDKSGLPSDRFSAERTGGSVSTLTIQRTQQEDSAVYLCASSLGRGRQPQHFGDGTRLSIL.

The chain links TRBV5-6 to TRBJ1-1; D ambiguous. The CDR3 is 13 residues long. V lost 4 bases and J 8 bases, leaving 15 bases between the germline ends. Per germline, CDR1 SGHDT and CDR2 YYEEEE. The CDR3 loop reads CASSTRGAGEAFF. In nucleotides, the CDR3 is TGTGCCAGCAGCACCCGGGGAGCTGGGGAAGCTTTCTTT.

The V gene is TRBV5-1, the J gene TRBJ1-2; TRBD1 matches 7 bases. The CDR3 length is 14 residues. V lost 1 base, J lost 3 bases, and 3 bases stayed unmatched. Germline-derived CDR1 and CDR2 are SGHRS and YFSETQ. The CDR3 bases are TGCGCCAGCAGCTTGCAAACAGGGGACTATGGCTACACCTTC. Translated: CASSLQTGDYGYTF. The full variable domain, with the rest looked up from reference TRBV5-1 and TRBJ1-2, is KAGVTQTPRYLIKTRGQQVTLSCSPISGHRSVSWYQQTPGQGLQFLFEYFSETQRNKGNFPGRFSGRQFSNSRSEMNVSTLELGDSALYLCASSLQTGDYGYTFGSGTRLTVV.

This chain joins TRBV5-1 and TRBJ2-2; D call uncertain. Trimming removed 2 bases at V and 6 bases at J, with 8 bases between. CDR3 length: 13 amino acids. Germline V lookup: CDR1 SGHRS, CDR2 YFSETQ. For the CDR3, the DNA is TGCGCCAGCAGCTTAGGTTCTTCCGGGGAGCTGTTTTTT. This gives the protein CASSLGSSGELFF.

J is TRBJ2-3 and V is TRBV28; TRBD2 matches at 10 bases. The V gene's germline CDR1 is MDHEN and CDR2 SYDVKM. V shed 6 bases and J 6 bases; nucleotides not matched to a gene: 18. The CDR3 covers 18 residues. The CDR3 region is CASSSYQDPGLASDTQYF. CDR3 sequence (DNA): TGTGCCAGCAGCTCTTACCAGGACCCGGGACTAGCGTCGGATACGCAGTATTTT.